This T cell receptor beta chain emerged from a study of neurological immune-mediated disorders. Looking at the study overall: Relapsing-remitting disease was seen in about nine tenths of the roughly 34 multiple sclerosis patients, and secondary progressive disease was seen in 3. General study points: There were no CDR3 amino acid sequences shared by expanded clones across subjects, a result suggesting private repertoires in all groups. Multiple sclerosis was found to have the least TCR clonal expansion, below healthy controls, and HTLV-1-associated myelopathy the most.

As for the cDNA, it was generated by 5'RACE with 10-nucleotide random UMIs. TCRdb re-analysed the 5' RACE reads in MiXCR, keeping a single row per CDR3 protein. This sample has about 48,000 distinct CDR3 sequences, with about 1.8% found just once. This clonotype appeared many times. No antigen is known for it. The germline gene is not matched at one end of the junction; a read error may be the cause. The receptor's source is a woman aged 40 to 50 with multiple sclerosis. The sample taken for sequencing was PBMCs.

The CDR3 sequence: CASTQGSFGAGELFF. Written as DNA, the CDR3 is TGCGCCAGCACCCAAGGGTCGTTCGGGGCCGGGGAGCTGTTTTTT. The rearrangement links TRBV4-1 to TRBJ2-2; weak D call: TRBD2 (5 bases). The CDR3 length is 15 residues. Germline assignment: CDR1 MGHRA and CDR2 YSYEKL.